This T cell receptor beta chain derives from a study of cytomegalovirus exposure and HLA in healthy donors. General study results and limits: Diagnosis of cytomegalovirus status made by the classifier reportedly showed high specificity and sensitivity.

This PCR relied on a set of 60 Vbeta primers and 13 Jbeta primers. Only in-frame clones appear in the TCRdb table, and some are missing; sequencing was by immunoSEQ multiplex PCR. The table lists around 170,000 clones, about 80% of them singletons. Although they were nominally healthy when sampled, donors likely had unrecorded immune exposures. A remark on this clone: Its antigen is unknown.

Germline CDR1 and CDR2: SQVTM and ANQGSEA. The CDR3 length is 14 residues. Trimming cost V 8 bases and J 1 base; bases outside gene matches: 6. The V gene is TRBV29-1, the J gene TRBJ1-1; 11 bases match TRBD1. Sequencing used PBMCs. The origin of this receptor is a woman aged 50 to 65 in good health and CMV-seropositive. CDR3 amino acids: CSLRTGGTNTEAFF. The CDR3 nucleotides read TGCAGCCTTCGGACAGGGGGCACGAACACTGAAGCTTTCTTT.